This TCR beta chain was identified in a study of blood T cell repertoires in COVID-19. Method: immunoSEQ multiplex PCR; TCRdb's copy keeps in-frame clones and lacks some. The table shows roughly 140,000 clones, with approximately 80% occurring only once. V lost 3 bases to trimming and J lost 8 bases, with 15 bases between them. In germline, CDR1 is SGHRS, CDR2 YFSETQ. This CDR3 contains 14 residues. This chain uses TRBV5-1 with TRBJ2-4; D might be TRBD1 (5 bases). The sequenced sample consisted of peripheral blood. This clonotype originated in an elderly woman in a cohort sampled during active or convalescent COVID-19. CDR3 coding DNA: TGCGCCAGCAGCTCAGGGAATTCGGTTGACATTCAGTACTTC. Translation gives CASSSGNSVDIQYF. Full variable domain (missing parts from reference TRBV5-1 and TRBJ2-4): KAGVTQTPRYLIKTRGQQVTLSCSPISGHRSVSWYQQTPGQGLQFLFEYFSETQRNKGNFPGRFSGRQFSNSRSEMNVSTLELGDSALYLCASSSGNSVDIQYFGAGTRLSVL.